This T cell receptor beta chain was identified during a study of regulatory T cells in long-lasting Graves disease. Study at large: Graves' disease counted as persistent after over 5 years of antithyroid drugs with positive TSH receptor antibodies.

Building the TCR beta libraries relied on iRepertoire HTBI primers, and CDR3 regions underwent Arm-PCR. TCRdb recomputed calls from the multiplex PCR reads with MiXCR, one row per CDR3 protein. The table has roughly 400,000 distinct CDR3 sequences, around 20% seen once; the top ten hold around an eighth. This clonotype was seen many times. The target antigen is unknown. The sample's time point: persistent/refractory GD, antithyroid drugs over 5 years with positive TRAb. Isolated PBMC RNA provided the starting material for the TCR library. Patients were enrolled at an endocrinology department in Xi'an, China. V was pared by 6 bases and J by 2 bases, with 13 bases between. This CDR3 has 15 amino acids. The study's findings and limits: Sample size, which was small, may have reduced accuracy. TRBV28 was favored in persistent disease, as were TRBJ1-2 and TRBJ2-5.

Sequenced here: peripheral blood mononuclear cells (PBMCs), sampled when the disease was refractory, from a patient treated with antithyroid drugs. The chain joins TRBV12-3 or TRBV12-4 to TRBJ1-4, with D unresolved. This receptor was taken from a female donor with Graves disease. The CDR3 loop reads CASSSIDSTNEKLFF. The CDR3, as DNA: TGTGCCAGCAGCTCCATCGATTCCACTAATGAAAAACTGTTTTTT.